The clone carrying this T cell receptor beta chain was detected only a few times. The sample originates from a study of T cells in Graves' hyperthyroidism and ophthalmopathy. V shed 3 bases and J shed 3 bases, with 11 bases lying between them. Germline CDR1 reads MGHDK; CDR2 reads SYGVNS. The CDR3 length is 14 residues. From RNA transcripts, TCR beta CDR3 regions were amplified. HTBI primers were used for first-round RT-PCR of the TCR CDR3. A single record per CDR3 protein comes from TCRdb applying MiXCR to the multiplex PCR reads. Of over 700,000 distinct CDR3 sequences in the sample, around 20% are singletons; the top ten hold about a sixth.

The rearrangement joins TRBV25-1 to TRBJ1-2, with a weak D call TRBD1 (5 bases). Sequenced input: blood. The sequence was collected from a woman in her 50s with Graves' hyperthyroidism that later progressed to Graves' ophthalmopathy. As DNA, the CDR3 is TGTGCCAGCAGTGATCCGACAGAGGACTATGGCTACACCTTC. This gives the protein CASSDPTEDYGYTF.